Presented here are 2 T cell receptor beta chains from one specimen sequenced in a study of a mutant IDH1 vaccine in newly diagnosed glioma. These receptors' targets are unknown. Stated time point: week 35, safety follow-up. A 20-mer mutant IDH1 peptide at 300 ug was injected subcutaneously with topical imiquimod. TCRdb keeps only in-frame clones here, not all; method: immunoSEQ multiplex PCR. This sample has tens of thousands of clones, with around 84% found just once. This specimen consisted of PBMCs, obtained from a glioma patient whose treatment included an IDH1 peptide vaccine. The receptors come from a woman between 18 and 30 years old with glioma.

This clone appeared a few times. This chain's CDR3 is CAWSLDRGTNEKLFF. The CDR3 nucleotides read TGTGCCTGGAGTCTGGACAGGGGGACTAATGAAAAACTGTTTTTT. This chain joins TRBV30 and TRBJ1-4; 10 nucleotides match TRBD1. Germline CDR1 reads GTSNPN; CDR2 reads SVGIG (reference sequence). J was trimmed by 2 bases and V by 2 bases; bases with no gene match: 2. The CDR3 is 15 residues long.

This clone was counted between two and nine times. CDR3 region: CASSLVRANTEAFF. DNA for the CDR3: TGTGCCAGCAGCTTAGTCAGAGCGAACACTGAAGCTTTCTTT. V is TRBV11-1 and J is TRBJ1-1; D is ambiguous. This CDR3 contains 14 residues. V dropped 1 base and J dropped 1 base, with 7 bases sitting between them. Per the germline V gene, CDR1 is SGHAT and CDR2 is FQDESV (reference sequence).